This T cell receptor beta chain was obtained from a study of T-cell reconstitution after alpha-beta-depleted transplantation in children. As to this clonotype: The antigen is undetermined.

Study observations and caveats: At the one-year point after transplant, T-cell counts and TCRbeta diversity were found to come mostly from T cells that had been newly produced. About two months after transplant, alpha-beta T cells reportedly came from several hundred expanded graft clones.

Unique molecular identifiers were incorporated when the TCRbeta library was constructed. TCRdb redid the calling of the PCR reads with MiXCR, one entry per CDR3 protein. The sample has about a million distinct CDR3 sequences; about 29% are singletons. CDR3 size: 15 residues. V lost 5 bases to trimming and J lost 5 bases, with 17 bases between them. The chain carries TRBV12-3 or TRBV12-4 and TRBJ2-3; a weak D match, TRBD2 (7 bases). The source of this sequence is a boy younger than two who had a stem cell transplant for SCID, so the T cells may come from the graft donor. The source was PBMCs, mostly from graft donor cells, collected 360 days after TCRalphabeta/CD19-depleted stem cell transplant. The CDR3, as DNA: TGTGCCAGCAGTAGCCTTGGCGGGGGCGAAGATACGCAGTATTTT. Translation gives CASSSLGGGEDTQYF.